These 32 T cell receptor beta chains were all obtained from the same sample, sequenced in a study of shared clonotypes between healthy human individuals. The table came from immunoSEQ multiplex PCR; TCRdb's copy has only in-frame clones and leaves some out. Found here are some 790,000 clones, 55% to 80% of them singletons; the top ten hold about 1.8%. Sequencing was performed on memory CD4+ T cells sorted from blood. Noted subset: CD45RA-negative fraction. The receptors shown here come from a woman in her 30s in good health.

This chain uses TRBV2 with TRBJ1-3; 7 bases match TRBD1. Germline CDR1 reads SNHLY; CDR2 reads FYNNEI. This CDR3 is built from 16 residues. V lost 4 bases, J lost 0 bases, and 6 bases stayed unmatched. DNA of the CDR3: TGTGCCAGCAGTGCGGACAGGCCGAGCTCTGGAAACACCATATATTTT. As protein: CASSADRPSSGNTIYF. The complete variable domain, with remaining parts taken from reference TRBV2 and TRBJ1-3, reads EPEVTQTPSHQVTQMGQEVILRCVPISNHLYFYWYRQILGQKVEFLVSFYNNEISEKSEIFDDQFSVERPDGSNFTLKIRSTKLEDSAMYFCASSADRPSSGNTIYFGEGSWLTVV.

The genes are TRBV6-5 and TRBJ2-1, with a tentative D call TRBD2 (7 bases). V gave up 6 bases and J gave up 8 bases, with 20 bases separating them. CDR1 and CDR2 (germline): MNHEY, SVGAGI. The CDR3 has 15 amino acids. CDR3 residues: CASSDRGASYDEQFF. CDR3 sequence (DNA): TGTGCCAGCAGCGACCGGGGGGCTAGCTATGATGAGCAGTTCTTC.

The chain carries TRBV28 and TRBJ2-1; 11 bases agree with TRBD2. This CDR3 is built from 15 residues. V trimming: 5 bases; J trimming: 4 bases; junction bases outside the gene matches: 4. Germline lookup yields CDR1 MDHEN and CDR2 SYDVKM. Here the CDR3 reads CASSLRLAGYNEQFF. In DNA, the CDR3 is TGTGCCAGCAGTCTTCGACTAGCGGGGTACAATGAGCAGTTCTTC.

V gene TRBV2 combines with J gene TRBJ1-4; 7 bases map to TRBD1. Germline CDR1 SNHLY, CDR2 FYNNEI. The V and J ends lost 7 bases and 4 bases, in that order; junction bases with no gene match: 6. The CDR3 loop spans 14 amino acids. CDR3 in amino acids: CASNLDRNNEKLFF. CDR3 coding DNA: TGTGCCAGCAACCTGGACAGGAATAATGAAAAACTGTTTTTT.

The chain combines TRBV28 with TRBJ1-2; possibly TRBD1 for D (5 bases). Germline V gene sequence: CDR1 MDHEN, CDR2 SYDVKM. The ends were cut back, 8 bases at V and 3 bases at J, with 19 bases in the middle. The CDR3 runs 15 residues. The DNA for the CDR3 is TGTGCCAGCGAGTTTCGGGGGGGAAACGACTATGGCTACACCTTC. Translation gives CASEFRGGNDYGYTF.

V usage is TRBV28 and J usage is TRBJ2-1; TRBD2 matches 8 bases. V shed 7 bases and J 0 bases; nucleotides not matched to a gene: 8. The CDR3 runs 16 residues. The germline V gene has CDR1 MDHEN and CDR2 SYDVKM. The CDR3 DNA is TGTGCCAGCATCCTCGGGGGGGCGAGCTCCTACAATGAGCAGTTCTTC. Protein product: CASILGGASSYNEQFF.

V gene TRBV15 combines with J gene TRBJ1-5, with a tentative D call TRBD1 (5 bases). Looked up from germline, CDR1 is LNHNV and CDR2 is YYDKDF (reference sequence). This CDR3 spans 15 amino acids. Trimming pared 4 bases from V and 4 bases from J, leaving 14 bases between. The CDR3 nucleotides are TGTGCCACCAGCATGGGGCGGTTGGGTAATCAGCCCCAGCATTTT. Translated: CATSMGRLGNQPQHF.

The DNA for the CDR3 is TGTGCCAGCAGACAGGGGACCCTAGAGGGCTACACCTTC. This encodes CASRQGTLEGYTF. The gene calls are TRBV6-5 and TRBJ1-2, with TRBD1 matching over 7 bases. Germline V gene sequence: CDR1 MNHEY, CDR2 SVGAGI. Trimming at V came to 6 bases and at J to 8 bases, leaving 9 bases not matched to a gene. CDR3 length: 13 amino acids.

The rearrangement uses TRBV5-1 and TRBJ1-2; TRBD1 aligns across 8 bases. CDR1 and CDR2 from the germline V gene are SGHRS and YFSETQ. Trimming removed 3 bases from V and 2 bases from J; junction bases left unmatched: 6. The CDR3 consists of 15 residues. CDR3 in amino acids: CASSSGQVTNYGYTF. DNA for the CDR3: TGCGCCAGCAGCTCGGGACAGGTGACGAACTATGGCTACACCTTC.

V usage is TRBV2 and J usage is TRBJ2-2, with D perhaps matching TRBD1 (5 bases). V was pared by 7 bases and J by 7 bases, with 16 bases between. Germline values: CDR1 SNHLY, CDR2 FYNNEI. The CDR3 is 14 amino acids. The CDR3 DNA reads as TGTGCCAGCAAGGAAGGGGTAGATTTCGGGGAGCTGTTTTTT. Protein sequence: CASKEGVDFGELFF. Looking up the rest from reference TRBV2 and TRBJ2-2 gives the full variable domain: EPEVTQTPSHQVTQMGQEVILRCVPISNHLYFYWYRQILGQKVEFLVSFYNNEISEKSEIFDDQFSVERPDGSNFTLKIRSTKLEDSAMYFCASKEGVDFGELFFGEGSRLTVL.

V gene TRBV2 combines with J gene TRBJ2-1, with 7 bases fitting TRBD1. V gave up 10 bases and J gave up 2 bases; unmatched junction bases: 14. Germline-derived CDR1 and CDR2 are SNHLY and FYNNEI. The CDR3 totals 16 residues. The CDR3 reads CAIRGQGQRAYNEQFF. The CDR3 coding sequence is TGTGCCATTAGGGGGCAGGGACAACGAGCCTACAATGAGCAGTTCTTC.

Worth noting for this clone: Other DNA sequences within the sample encode an identical CDR3. The DNA of the CDR3 is TGCGCCAGCAGCTTGGCCAGCGCTTTGTACAATGAGCAGTTCTTC. It codes for CASSLASALYNEQFF. The chain combines TRBV5-1 with TRBJ2-1; unclear D gene. V shed 0 bases and J shed 4 bases, with 11 bases lying between them. From germline, CDR1 is SGHRS and CDR2 YFSETQ. This CDR3 spans 15 amino acids. Based on the CDR3 plus reference TRBV5-1 and TRBJ2-1, the full variable domain is KAGVTQTPRYLIKTRGQQVTLSCSPISGHRSVSWYQQTPGQGLQFLFEYFSETQRNKGNFPGRFSGRQFSNSRSEMNVSTLELGDSALYLCASSLASALYNEQFFGPGTRLTVL.

The chain employs TRBV27 and TRBJ2-2; D possibly corresponds to TRBD1 (5 bases). The CDR3 covers 15 residues. The V gene's germline CDR1 is MNHEY and CDR2 SMNVEV (reference sequence). The V and J ends lost 5 bases and 6 bases respectively, with 16 bases between them. CDR3 nucleotide sequence: TGTGCCAGCAGTCAAGCGCGGACCAGGGCCGGGGAGCTGTTTTTT. It encodes CASSQARTRAGELFF.

The sample holds a few counts of this clone. J is TRBJ2-1 and V is TRBV19; 7 positions agree with TRBD2. There are 18 residues in the CDR3. V dropped 4 bases and J dropped 2; count of bases not matched to a gene: 14. Per the germline V gene, CDR1 is LNHDA and CDR2 is SQIVND (reference sequence). CDR3 sequence: CASSKSRRGSVTYNEQFF. CDR3 DNA: TGTGCCAGTAGTAAGAGTAGACGCGGGAGTGTTACCTACAATGAGCAGTTCTTC.

The chain joins TRBV30 to TRBJ2-7, with D uncertain. Trimming pared 2 bases from V and 4 bases from J, leaving 12 bases between. Germline CDR1 is GTSNPN and CDR2 is SVGIG (reference sequence). This CDR3 has 13 residues. CDR3 sequence (DNA): TGTGCCTGGAGTTTGCAGGTACGGTACGAGCAGTACTTC. This encodes CAWSLQVRYEQYF.

The sample holds one count of this clone. The gene calls are TRBV10-3 and TRBJ2-1; D unresolved. Trimming removed 5 bases from V and 7 bases from J, with 9 bases in between. The V gene's germline CDR1 is ENHRY and CDR2 SYGVKD. The CDR3 has 12 amino acids. CDR3 loop: CAISWVGNEQFF. In nucleotides, the CDR3 is TGTGCCATCAGTTGGGTGGGGAATGAGCAGTTCTTC.

The chain joins TRBV28 to TRBJ1-4; 8 bases are a match to TRBD1. Germline V gene sequence: CDR1 MDHEN, CDR2 SYDVKM. The CDR3 is 15 residues long. V shed 5 bases and J 8 bases; nucleotides not matched to a gene: 10. CDR3 sequence (DNA): TGTGCCAGCAGTCCAGGACAGGGTCGGGACGAAAAACTGTTTTTT. This codes for CASSPGQGRDEKLFF.

J is TRBJ1-2 and V is TRBV28; D might be TRBD1 (5 bases). Per the germline V gene, CDR1 is MDHEN and CDR2 is SYDVKM. This CDR3 spans 15 amino acids. The V end was cut by 5 bases, the J end by 2 bases, with 15 bases between. The CDR3 loop is CASSRPGDGNYGYTF. The CDR3 DNA is TGTGCCAGCAGTAGACCCGGGGACGGCAACTATGGCTACACCTTC.

The count of this clone is one. CDR3 region: CASSLLTGDYNEQFF. CDR3 DNA sequence: TGCGCCAGCAGCTTGTTGACAGGGGACTACAATGAGCAGTTCTTC. The genes are TRBV5-1 and TRBJ2-1, with 8 bases identical to TRBD1. With V trimmed by 1 base and J by 3 bases, 3 bases remained unmatched. The CDR3 totals 15 residues. The V gene's germline CDR1 is SGHRS and CDR2 YFSETQ.

This rearrangement joins TRBV2 to TRBJ1-5, with D possibly matching TRBD1 (5 bases). CDR1 is SNHLY and CDR2 is FYNNEI in the germline V gene. V lost 2 bases and J lost 2, with 16 bases in between. The CDR3 contains 17 residues. The CDR3 nucleotides are TGTGCCAGCAGTGAATCTGGGGGGGGTCAGGGCAATCAGCCCCAGCATTTT. It translates to CASSESGGGQGNQPQHF.

This clone was seen only a few times. The rearrangement joins TRBV5-5 to TRBJ2-7; tentative D call: TRBD2 (5 bases). Trimming pared 1 base from V and 2 bases from J, leaving 16 bases between. This CDR3 region has 16 residues. Germline V gene lookup returns CDR1 SGHKS and CDR2 YYEKEE (reference sequence). CDR3 sequence: CASSLSPRGSTYEQYF. The CDR3 region has the DNA TGTGCCAGCAGCTTGTCGCCACGGGGTTCCACCTACGAGCAGTACTTC. Full variable domain (remainder filled in from reference TRBV5-5 and TRBJ2-7): DAGVTQSPTHLIKTRGQQVTLRCSPISGHKSVSWYQQVLGQGPQFIFQYYEKEERGRGNFPDRFSARQFPNYSSELNVNALLLGDSALYLCASSLSPRGSTYEQYFGPGTRLTVT.

The CDR3 here is CASRRDTRYEKLFF. The CDR3 nucleotides are TGCGCCAGCCGCCGGGACACCCGATATGAAAAACTGTTTTTT. The rearrangement uses TRBV5-1 and TRBJ1-4; maybe TRBD1 (6 bases). Germline values: CDR1 SGHRS, CDR2 YFSETQ. V shed 7 bases and J shed 6 bases, with 16 bases lying between them. The CDR3 extends over 14 amino acids.

In its sample, this clone was seen many times. The rearrangement links TRBV2 to TRBJ2-5; the D is unclear. V lost 4 bases and J lost 5, with 5 bases in between. The CDR3 is 11 amino acids. Germline CDR1 and CDR2: SNHLY and FYNNEI. CDR3 amino acids: CASSVYETQYF. Written as DNA, the CDR3 is TGTGCCAGCAGTGTGTATGAGACCCAGTACTTC.

This clone was counted between two and nine times. CDR3 DNA: TGTGCCAGCAGCTTAGCGTCTAGCGGGAGAATGCACGAGCAGTACTTC. Its protein is CASSLASSGRMHEQYF. The rearrangement links TRBV7-2 to TRBJ2-7; TRBD2 matches 10 bases. The CDR3 runs to 16 residues. V lost 0 bases to trimming and J lost 5 bases; unmatched junction nucleotides: 7. CDR1 and CDR2 (germline): SGHTA, FQGNSA.

The chain couples TRBV4-1 to TRBJ2-7; no reliable D call. Trimming pared 1 base from V and 3 bases from J, leaving 10 bases between. In germline, CDR1 is MGHRA, CDR2 YSYEKL. The CDR3 is 14 amino acids. Here the CDR3 reads CASSQAEAYYEQYF. The CDR3 DNA reads TGCGCCAGCAGCCAAGCTGAGGCCTACTACGAGCAGTACTTC.

In its sample, this clone was seen a few times. This chain links TRBV27 with TRBJ2-3; D remains unclear. Germline V gene sequence: CDR1 MNHEY, CDR2 SMNVEV (reference sequence). Trimming pared 4 bases from V and 4 bases from J, leaving 15 bases between. This CDR3 spans 15 amino acids. The CDR3 loop is CASSSQQFGSDTQYF. In DNA, the CDR3 is TGTGCCAGCAGTTCCCAGCAGTTTGGGTCAGATACGCAGTATTTT.

V usage is TRBV28 and J usage is TRBJ2-5; 10 bases are a match to TRBD2. The germline gives CDR1 MDHEN, CDR2 SYDVKM. J was trimmed by 6 bases and V by 7 bases; bases with no gene match: 8. This CDR3 comprises 14 residues. DNA of the CDR3: TGTGCCAGCACCTCCGGGACTAGCGTGAAGACCCAGTACTTC. Translated: CASTSGTSVKTQYF.

The chain links TRBV11-2 to TRBJ2-1, with TRBD2 matching over 8 bases. This CDR3 region has 14 residues. The V gene end was trimmed by 0 bases and the J gene end by 6 bases; junction bases not matched to a gene: 1. Germline V gene lookup returns CDR1 SGHAT and CDR2 FQNNGV. CDR3 bases: TGTGCCAGCAGCTTAGAACTAGCGGTCAATGAGCAGTTCTTC. This translates into CASSLELAVNEQFF.

This sequence joins TRBV28 and TRBJ1-2; D uncertain. Germline V lookup: CDR1 MDHEN, CDR2 SYDVKM. The CDR3 spans 17 residues. The CDR3 nucleotides are TGTGCGTCCCAACCCCTCCTCGGCCTGGGTTCTAACTATGGCTACACCTTC. This gives the protein CASQPLLGLGSNYGYTF.

V is TRBV5-1 and J is TRBJ2-1; 11 bases line up with TRBD2. The V and J ends lost 4 bases and 5 bases, in that order; junction bases with no gene match: 5. Germline V lookup: CDR1 SGHRS, CDR2 YFSETQ. The CDR3 contains 15 residues. For the CDR3, the DNA is TGCGCCAGCAGCGAGGGGACTAGCGGAAACAATGAGCAGTTCTTC. Translation gives CASSEGTSGNNEQFF.

V gene TRBV29-1 combines with J gene TRBJ2-1; 12 bases fit TRBD2. The V gene end was trimmed by 3 bases and the J gene end by 9 bases; junction bases not matched to a gene: 6. The CDR3 consists of 14 residues. In germline, CDR1 is SQVTM, CDR2 ANQGSEA. CDR3 in DNA: TGCAGCGTTGATAGACTAGCGGGAGTGGGTGAGCAGTTCTTC. It is translated as CSVDRLAGVGEQFF.

J is TRBJ2-7 and V is TRBV5-1, with D perhaps TRBD1 (5 bases). Germline loops: CDR1 SGHRS, CDR2 YFSETQ. The V and J ends lost 6 bases and 2 bases respectively, with 15 bases between them. The CDR3 is made up of 14 amino acids. CDR3 coding DNA: TGCGCCAGCAAGGAGACAGTCAATACCTACGAGCAGTACTTC. Translating gives CASKETVNTYEQYF.